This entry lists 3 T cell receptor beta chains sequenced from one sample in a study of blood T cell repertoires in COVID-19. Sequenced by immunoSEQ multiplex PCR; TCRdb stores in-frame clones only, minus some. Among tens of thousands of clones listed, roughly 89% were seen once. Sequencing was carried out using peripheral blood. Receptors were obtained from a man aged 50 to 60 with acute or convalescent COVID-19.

The CDR3 sequence: CASGLAGGWDTQYF. CDR3 sequence (DNA): TGTGCCAGCGGACTGGCAGGGGGGTGGGATACGCAGTATTTT. The chain recombines TRBV7-2 with TRBJ2-3; tentative D call: TRBD1 (7 bases). V was shortened by 8 bases and J by 6 bases, with 18 bases between the two germline ends. The CDR3 length is 14 residues. Germline V CDR1 and CDR2: SGHTA, FQGNSA.

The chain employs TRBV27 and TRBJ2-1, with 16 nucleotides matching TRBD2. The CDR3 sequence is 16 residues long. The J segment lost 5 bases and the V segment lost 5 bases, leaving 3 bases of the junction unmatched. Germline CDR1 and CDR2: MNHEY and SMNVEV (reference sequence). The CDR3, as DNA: TGTGCCAGCAGTACAGGGACTAGCGGGAGGGACAATGAGCAGTTCTTC. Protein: CASSTGTSGRDNEQFF.

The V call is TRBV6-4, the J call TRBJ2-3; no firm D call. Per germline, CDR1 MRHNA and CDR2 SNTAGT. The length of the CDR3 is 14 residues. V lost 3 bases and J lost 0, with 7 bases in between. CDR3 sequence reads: CASSEDGSTDTQYF. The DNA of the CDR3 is TGTGCCAGCAGTGAAGACGGGAGCACAGATACGCAGTATTTT.